At least ten counts were recorded for the clone carrying this TCR beta chain. Trimming took 6 bases from V and 5 from J, leaving 16 bases between them. The CDR3 sequence is 14 residues long. The data were obtained in a study of HIV-infected children after antiretroviral therapy interruption. Overall study context: Continuous-treatment samples came from weeks 0, 48 and 150.

Noted treatment: PENTA 11 planned treatment interruption arm or continuous ART arm. A 3' RACE protocol on RNA, with unique molecular identifiers, produced the TCR library. TCRdb re-called the 3' RACE reads with MiXCR, one entry per CDR3 protein. The sample has fewer than 50,000 distinct CDR3 sequences; 4.3% are singletons. V and J are TRBV12-3 or TRBV12-4 and TRBJ1-2; possibly TRBD1 for D (5 bases). The clonotype was recovered from a pool of human donors with HIV. The sequencing used CD45RA+ CD4+ T cells from PBMCs, pooled from several time points, collected from a donor given antiretroviral therapy, either interrupted or continuous. As to subset: naive CD4+ CD45RA+ CD45RO- T cells. CDR3 sequence reads: CASRARRGAYGYTF. The CDR3 DNA follows: TGTGCCAGCAGAGCCCGACGAGGGGCATATGGCTACACCTTC.